These 30 T cell receptor beta chains came from one sample sequenced in a study of immune evolution from preneoplasia to lung adenocarcinoma. Some clones are missing from TCRdb's copy, which holds only in-frame ones; the method was immunoSEQ multiplex PCR. The table has 4,000 to 6,000 clones, more than 60% seen once; the top ten hold more than 6.5%. The material sequenced was FFPE minimally invasive lung adenocarcinoma tissue. All receptors come from a person aged 50 to 70 with lung adenocarcinoma.

The chain recombines TRBV5-4 with TRBJ1-2; D remains unclear. CDR3 length: 13 amino acids. In germline, CDR1 is SGHNT, CDR2 YYREEE (reference sequence). Trimming stripped 1 base from V and 4 bases from J, with 8 bases between. The CDR3 sequence: CASSLRGSYGYTF. The CDR3 bases are TGTGCCAGCAGCTTGCGTGGCAGCTATGGCTACACCTTC.

This clone was counted a few times. The chain employs TRBV29-1 and TRBJ1-1; no definite D call. Germline V gives CDR1 SQVTM, CDR2 ANQGSEA. Trimming removed 4 bases from V and 1 base from J, with 10 bases in between. This CDR3 spans 13 amino acids. For the CDR3, the DNA is TGCAGCGTTGGAGACTCGGAGAACACTGAAGCTTTCTTT. It specifies CSVGDSENTEAFF. The whole variable domain, remainder taken from reference TRBV29-1 and TRBJ1-1, is SAVISQKPSRDICQRGTSLTIQCQVDSQVTMMFWYRQQPGQSLTLIATANQGSEATYESGFVIDKFPISRPNLTFSTLTVSNMSPEDSSIYLCSVGDSENTEAFFGQGTRLTVV.

CDR3 sequence reads: CASRHQGVLGEKLFF. The CDR3 coding sequence is TGTGCCAGCAGGCATCAGGGAGTCCTGGGCGAAAAACTGTTTTTT. This chain uses TRBV2 with TRBJ1-4; a possible D gene is TRBD1 (5 bases). CDR1 and CDR2 from the germline V gene are SNHLY and FYNNEI. Trimming removed 6 bases at V and 8 bases at J, with 19 bases between. The CDR3 is 15 residues long.

This clone turned up a few times. The CDR3: CASSPERGSFQETQYF. CDR3 in DNA: TGTGCCAGCAGCCCAGAAAGGGGCAGCTTCCAAGAGACCCAGTACTTC. The chain recombines TRBV14 with TRBJ2-5; weak D call: TRBD1 (5 bases). V shed 4 bases and J shed 1 base, with 16 bases lying between them. CDR3 length equals 16 residues. Looked up from germline, CDR1 is SGHDN and CDR2 is FVKESK.

The rearrangement joins TRBV28 to TRBJ2-7; 7 bases match TRBD1. The CDR3 has 14 amino acids. Trimming took 5 bases from V and 2 from J; bases not matched to a gene: 6. Germline lookup yields CDR1 MDHEN and CDR2 SYDVKM. CDR3 DNA sequence: TGTGCCAGCAGTACCGGGACAGCACCCTACGAGCAGTACTTC. As protein: CASSTGTAPYEQYF.

This chain joins TRBV6-6 and TRBJ2-1; TRBD1 aligns across 7 bases. V was clipped by 2 bases and J by 10 bases; unmatched bases: 5. The CDR3 consists of 13 residues. Germline V gene lookup returns CDR1 MNHNY and CDR2 SVGAGI (reference sequence). CDR3 in DNA: TGTGCCAGCAGTTACGACGCAGGGGGAGAGCAGTTCTTC. It is translated as CASSYDAGGEQFF.

This clone was counted once. The chain joins TRBV7-2 to TRBJ2-1; 13 bases match TRBD2. From germline, CDR1 is SGHTA and CDR2 FQGNSA. CDR3 length: 19 amino acids. Unmatched junction bases numbered 16, after V lost 4 bases and J lost 7 bases. The CDR3 region has the DNA TGTGCCAGCAGCTCGGGGACTAGCGGGAACAAGGGGGCTTTAAATGAGCAGTTCTTC. Encoded protein: CASSSGTSGNKGALNEQFF.

The chain has TRBV11-3 and TRBJ1-1, with D possibly TRBD1 on 6 matching bases. V lost 10 bases to trimming and J lost 4 bases, with 16 bases between them. Germline CDR1 is SGHNT and CDR2 is YENEEA. The CDR3 extends over 13 amino acids. CDR3: CAILMGASTEAFF. CDR3 in DNA: TGTGCCATCCTAATGGGGGCTAGCACTGAAGCTTTCTTT.

The CDR3 region has the DNA TGTGCCAGCAGCTTATCCAGGAGCTCCTACGAGCAGTACTTC. It codes for CASSLSRSSYEQYF. This chain uses TRBV11-2 with TRBJ2-7; no clear D gene. CDR1 and CDR2 (germline): SGHAT, FQNNGV. This CDR3 region has 14 residues. V gave up 2 bases and J gave up 0 bases, with 8 bases separating them.

V is TRBV7-8 and J is TRBJ2-1; D perhaps matches TRBD2 (5 bases). The germline V and J ends were trimmed by 5 bases and 4 bases, with 15 bases remaining between them. Germline assignment: CDR1 SGHVS and CDR2 FQNEAQ. This CDR3 contains 15 residues. This CDR3 is CASSPQATGYNEQFF. The CDR3 DNA reads as TGTGCCAGCAGCCCCCAGGCCACGGGGTACAATGAGCAGTTCTTC.

The J gene is TRBJ2-1, the V gene TRBV5-1; 13 bases fit TRBD2. V shed 3 bases, J shed 3 bases, and the junction held 6 bases outside the gene matches. The CDR3 extends over 17 amino acids. Germline CDR1 SGHRS, CDR2 YFSETQ. CDR3 amino acids: CASSSTSGGINYNEQFF. The CDR3 nucleotides are TGCGCCAGCAGCTCGACTAGCGGGGGGATCAACTACAATGAGCAGTTCTTC.

The V call is TRBV9, the J call TRBJ2-1; 7 bases are a match to TRBD2. Germline lookup yields CDR1 SGDLS and CDR2 YYNGEE. V trimming: 4 bases; J trimming: 2 bases; junction bases outside the gene matches: 9. The CDR3 length is 16 residues. The CDR3 reads CASSQTSDIAYNEQFF. The CDR3 DNA is TGTGCCAGCAGCCAAACTAGCGACATAGCCTACAATGAGCAGTTCTTC.

V and J are TRBV29-1 and TRBJ2-5, with D unresolved. CDR3 length: 13 residues. V shed 6 bases and J shed 4 bases, with 15 bases lying between them. Germline V gene lookup returns CDR1 SQVTM and CDR2 ANQGSEA. CDR3 in amino acids: CSVRALVSETQYF. The CDR3 coding sequence is TGCAGCGTCAGAGCTCTAGTGTCAGAGACCCAGTACTTC.

The table lists this clone with a few counts. This chain joins TRBV30 and TRBJ2-7; 8 positions match TRBD1. Per the germline V gene, CDR1 is GTSNPN and CDR2 is SVGIG (reference sequence). The CDR3 has 12 residues. CDR3 DNA sequence: TGTGCTTGCACAGGGGGATGGTTCGAGCAGTACTTC. This sequence encodes CACTGGWFEQYF. The variable domain in full, completed from reference TRBV30 and TRBJ2-7, reads SQTIHQWPATLVQPVGSPLSLECTVEGTSNPNLYWYRQAAGRGLQLLFYSVGIGQISSEVPQNLSASRPQDRQFILSSKKLLLSDSGFYLCACTGGWFEQYFGPGTRLTVT.

This rearrangement joins TRBV18 to TRBJ2-3; maybe TRBD2 (5 bases). In germline, CDR1 is KGHSH, CDR2 LQKENI. The CDR3 extends over 15 amino acids. V was cut by 3 bases and J by 0 bases, with 10 bases left in between. The CDR3 loop reads CASSPDYLSTDTQYF. As DNA, the CDR3 is TGTGCCAGCTCACCCGACTACCTTAGCACAGATACGCAGTATTTT. Variable domain in full (rest from reference TRBV18 and TRBJ2-3): NAGVMQNPRHLVRRRGQEARLRCSPMKGHSHVYWYRQLPEEGLKFMVYLQKENIIDESGMPKERFSAEFPKEGPSILRIQQVVRGDSAAYFCASSPDYLSTDTQYFGPGTRLTVL.

The CDR3 nucleotides are TGTGCCAGCAGCTTAGAAACAGATACGCAGTATTTT. It translates to CASSLETDTQYF. The J gene is TRBJ2-3, the V gene TRBV11-1; D gene uncertain. The germline V gene has CDR1 SGHAT and CDR2 FQDESV (reference sequence). Deletions cut 1 base from V and 3 bases from J, with 2 bases between. The CDR3 runs 12 residues.

This clone was observed a few times. The rearrangement joins TRBV4-3 to TRBJ1-2; D not resolved. The CDR3 is made up of 15 amino acids. V lost 5 bases and J lost 7, with 20 bases in between. The germline V gene encodes CDR1 LGHNA and CDR2 YSLEER. CDR3 sequence (DNA): TGCGCCAGCAGCATCACATCCGGGTCCTTCGGTGGCTACACCTTC. Residues: CASSITSGSFGGYTF.

The chain couples TRBV7-8 to TRBJ2-7, with D tentatively TRBD1 or TRBD2 (5 bases each). Germline assignment: CDR1 SGHVS and CDR2 FQNEAQ. Trimming removed 5 bases from V and 7 bases from J, with 9 bases in between. The CDR3 consists of 11 residues. The CDR3 nucleotides read TGTGCCAGCAGCGCCGGGACGGAGCAGTACTTC. This translates into CASSAGTEQYF.

This CDR3 reads CSAQGQYEQYF. CDR3 coding DNA: TGCAGTGCTCAGGGGCAGTACGAGCAGTACTTC. J is TRBJ2-7 and V is TRBV20-1, with D possibly being TRBD1 (6 bases). The germline V gene encodes CDR1 DFQATT and CDR2 SNEGSKA (reference sequence). V was cut by 5 bases and J by 4 bases, with 9 bases left in between. CDR3 length equals 11 residues.

The CDR3 sequence: CASSFWGLDNEQFF. The CDR3 DNA sequence: TGTGCCAGCAGCTTTTGGGGTCTCGACAATGAGCAGTTCTTC. The chain is built from TRBV7-2 and TRBJ2-1; no firm D call. Germline CDR1 SGHTA, CDR2 FQGNSA. V dropped 3 bases and J dropped 5 bases, with 11 bases sitting between them. This CDR3 has 14 residues.

The chain is built from TRBV28 and TRBJ2-7, with 7 bases matching TRBD2. This CDR3 is 14 amino acids long. CDR1 is MDHEN and CDR2 is SYDVKM in the germline V gene. V shed 2 bases, J shed 3 bases, and the junction held 4 bases outside the gene matches. The CDR3 DNA is TGTGCCAGCAGTTTAGCGGGGGTAGACTACGAGCAGTACTTC. Its translation: CASSLAGVDYEQYF.

The V gene is TRBV7-9, the J gene TRBJ2-6, with D unresolved. Germline values: CDR1 SEHNR, CDR2 FQNEAQ (reference sequence). With 3 bases removed from V and 0 bases from J, the gap between germline ends came to 12 bases. The CDR3 totals 17 residues. The CDR3 region is CASSFVAGASGANVLTF. CDR3 DNA: TGTGCCAGCAGCTTTGTTGCCGGAGCCTCTGGGGCCAACGTCCTGACTTTC.

The CDR3 sequence is CASKIRTSNSYEQYF. The CDR3 coding sequence is TGTGCCAGCAAGATCCGGACTAGCAACTCCTACGAGCAGTACTTC. This sequence joins TRBV28 and TRBJ2-7; 8 nucleotides align to TRBD2. Trimming at V came to 7 bases and at J to 0 bases, leaving 8 bases not matched to a gene. Looked up from germline, CDR1 is MDHEN and CDR2 is SYDVKM. CDR3 length: 15 amino acids.

In this sample, this clone turned up a few times. The chain uses TRBV25-1 and TRBJ2-7; the D gene is possibly TRBD2 (5 bases). Trimming cost V 5 bases and J 0 bases, with 14 bases left between them. This CDR3 contains 15 residues. Looked up from germline, CDR1 is MGHDK and CDR2 is SYGVNS. The CDR3 DNA reads as TGTGCCAGCAGTCAGGACGGGAAGTTCTCCTACGAGCAGTACTTC. Amino acid sequence: CASSQDGKFSYEQYF.

The gene calls are TRBV19 and TRBJ2-1; 9 bases align to TRBD2. CDR1 LNHDA and CDR2 SQIVND come from the germline V gene (reference sequence). The trim removed 1 base at V and 0 bases at J, leaving 4 bases unmatched. The CDR3 totals 17 residues. Here the CDR3 reads CASSIGSGSVSYNEQFF. The CDR3 nucleotides read TGTGCCAGTAGTATAGGTAGCGGGAGTGTCTCCTACAATGAGCAGTTCTTC.

This clone was recorded only once. V is TRBV30 and J is TRBJ1-1; D is uncertain. Germline CDR1 is GTSNPN and CDR2 is SVGIG (reference sequence). The CDR3 loop spans 14 amino acids. Between the trimmed V and J ends, which lost 3 bases and 0 bases, there was a span of 11 bases. CDR3 sequence (DNA): TGTGCCTGGAGCGTGACCTCGGTGAACACTGAAGCTTTCTTT. This codes for CAWSVTSVNTEAFF. Together with reference TRBV30 and TRBJ1-1, the CDR3 gives the full variable domain: SQTIHQWPATLVQPVGSPLSLECTVEGTSNPNLYWYRQAAGRGLQLLFYSVGIGQISSEVPQNLSASRPQDRQFILSSKKLLLSDSGFYLCAWSVTSVNTEAFFGQGTRLTVV.

This chain joins TRBV7-9 and TRBJ1-1, with a tentative D call TRBD1 (6 bases). CDR3 size: 15 residues. From germline, CDR1 is SEHNR and CDR2 FQNEAQ (reference sequence). V was clipped by 1 base and J by 1 base, with 10 bases between them. The CDR3 DNA follows: TGTGCCAGCAGCTTAGTGGGGGGGGCGAACACTGAAGCTTTCTTT. It codes for CASSLVGGANTEAFF. Combining the CDR3 with reference TRBV7-9 and TRBJ1-1 gives the whole variable domain DTGVSQNPRHKITKRGQNVTFRCDPISEHNRLYWYRQTLGQGPEFLTYFQNEAQLEKSRLLSDRFSAERPKGSFSTLEIQRTEQGDSAMYLCASSLVGGANTEAFFGQGTRLTVV.

This chain uses TRBV7-9 with TRBJ1-1; D possibly corresponds to TRBD1 (5 bases). Germline-derived CDR1 and CDR2 are SEHNR and FQNEAQ (reference sequence). The CDR3 loop spans 12 amino acids. Trimming took 5 bases from V and 10 from J, leaving 14 bases between them. The CDR3 here is CASSLVGGGAFF. The CDR3 coding sequence is TGTGCCAGCAGCCTGGTGGGGGGGGGAGCTTTCTTT.

The chain is built from TRBV7-6 and TRBJ1-1; D is undetermined. Trimming took off 2 bases at V and 0 bases at J, with 4 bases between the two ends. Germline lookup yields CDR1 SGHVS and CDR2 FNYEAQ. There are 13 residues in the CDR3. The chain's CDR3 is CASSLQLNTEAFF. The CDR3 DNA sequence: TGTGCCAGCAGCTTACAGCTGAACACTGAAGCTTTCTTT.

V is TRBV4-2 and J is TRBJ1-6; D remains unclear. The length of the CDR3 is 16 residues. In germline, CDR1 is LGHNA, CDR2 YNFKEQ. V lost 2 bases and J lost 3, with 11 bases in between. As DNA, the CDR3 is TGTGCCAGCAGCCAACAAGACACGGACTATAATTCACCCCTCCACTTT. As protein: CASSQQDTDYNSPLHF.